These 29 T cell receptor beta chains share one sample of origin, sequenced in a study of control samples from healthy donors and cancer patients. TCRdb's copy holds only in-frame clones and misses some; the assay was immunoSEQ multiplex PCR. The sample contains fewer than 90,000 clones, around 87% of which appear only once. Source material: blood. These receptors came from a man aged 50 to 60 in good health.

The CDR3 DNA reads TGTGCCAGCAGCCGGACAGGGGTAACTGAAGCTTTCTTT. It translates to CASSRTGVTEAFF. The chain is built from TRBV7-3 and TRBJ1-1; 9 bases map to TRBD1. The V gene end was trimmed by 5 bases and the J gene end by 5 bases; junction bases not matched to a gene: 3. This CDR3 is 13 amino acids long. The germline CDR1 and CDR2 sequences are SGHTA and FQGTGA.

The chain has TRBV6-5 and TRBJ2-2; the D gene is possibly TRBD1 (8 bases). V lost 5 bases to trimming and J lost 2 bases, with 12 bases between them. Germline V gene sequence: CDR1 MNHEY, CDR2 SVGAGI. CDR3 length equals 15 residues. DNA for the CDR3: TGTGCCAGCAGTAACAGGGGGGGTAACACCGGGGAGCTGTTTTTT. Translated, it gives CASSNRGGNTGELFF.

J is TRBJ2-5 and V is TRBV7-8; D could derive from TRBD1 or TRBD2 (5 bases each). This CDR3 contains 14 residues. CDR1 and CDR2 (germline): SGHVS, FQNEAQ. The V end lost 0 bases, the J end lost 1 base, and 6 bases lay between the germline ends. The CDR3 protein is CASSLAGVQETQYF. CDR3 nucleotides: TGTGCCAGCAGCTTAGCGGGGGTCCAAGAGACCCAGTACTTC.

The rearrangement uses TRBV6-5 and TRBJ1-2, with D possibly matching TRBD1 (5 bases). This CDR3 region has 16 residues. Germline values: CDR1 MNHEY, CDR2 SVGAGI. Trimming pared 0 bases from V and 4 bases from J, leaving 15 bases between. This CDR3 reads CASSYSTVGDLYGYTF. The CDR3 coding sequence is TGTGCCAGCAGTTACTCGACGGTAGGGGACCTCTATGGCTACACCTTC.

The chain employs TRBV10-1 and TRBJ1-2; tentatively, D is TRBD1 (6 bases). Per germline, CDR1 WNHNN and CDR2 SYGVQD (reference sequence). This CDR3 has 13 amino acids. Between the trimmed V and J ends, which lost 4 bases and 2 bases, there was a span of 8 bases. In DNA, the CDR3 is TGCGCCAGCAGTGCCGGACAGAACTATGGCTACACCTTC. This translates into CASSAGQNYGYTF.

The chain links TRBV18 to TRBJ1-1; possibly TRBD1 for D (6 bases). V dropped 8 bases and J dropped 4 bases, with 17 bases sitting between them. Germline V gene sequence: CDR1 KGHSH, CDR2 LQKENI. This CDR3 has 14 amino acids. CDR3 protein: CASLSGVGGTEAFF. The CDR3 nucleotides are TGTGCCAGCCTATCGGGGGTAGGGGGCACTGAAGCTTTCTTT.

The chain recombines TRBV5-4 with TRBJ1-1, with 10 bases fitting TRBD1. The germline CDR1 and CDR2 sequences are SGHNT and YYREEE (reference sequence). This CDR3 is 15 amino acids long. Trimming at V came to 0 bases and at J to 3 bases, leaving 2 bases not matched to a gene. CDR3 sequence (DNA): TGTGCCAGCAGCTTGGAGACAGGGGGCTACACTGAAGCTTTCTTT. The encoded protein is CASSLETGGYTEAFF.

This clone was seen many times. This chain connects TRBV3-1 (or the pseudogene TRBV3-2) to TRBJ2-7; no definite D call. Trimming took 5 bases from V and 3 from J, leaving 8 bases between them. The CDR3 totals 12 residues. CDR1 and CDR2 (germline): LGHDT, YNNKEL (reference sequence). CDR3 bases: TGTGCCAGCAGCGGTTACAACTACGAGCAGTACTTC. Its protein is CASSGYNYEQYF.

CDR3 in DNA: TGTGCCAGCAGCTTGGACGGGCTCGGCTACACCTTC. Protein: CASSLDGLGYTF. The chain combines TRBV5-4 with TRBJ1-2; no definite D call. Trimming cost V 0 bases and J 8 bases, with 8 bases left between them. This CDR3 region has 12 residues. Germline loops: CDR1 SGHNT, CDR2 YYREEE (reference sequence).

This clone was picked up one time. This sequence joins TRBV4-1 and TRBJ2-2; 7 nucleotides agree with TRBD1. Germline loops: CDR1 MGHRA, CDR2 YSYEKL. The CDR3 runs to 16 residues. With V trimmed by 4 bases and J by 0 bases, 5 bases remained unmatched. CDR3 in DNA: TGCGCCAGCAGCCGAGACGGGACAGCGAACACCGGGGAGCTGTTTTTT. It codes for CASSRDGTANTGELFF.

The chain is built from TRBV3-1 (or the pseudogene TRBV3-2) and TRBJ1-1; D possibly corresponds to TRBD1 (5 bases). The V and J ends lost 6 bases and 7 bases respectively, with 15 bases between them. The CDR3 consists of 13 residues. Germline V lookup: CDR1 LGHDT, CDR2 YNNKEL (reference sequence). The CDR3 region is CASRFFGGFEAFF. CDR3 DNA sequence: TGTGCCAGCAGGTTTTTCGGGGGGTTTGAAGCTTTCTTT.

The V gene is TRBV15, the J gene TRBJ2-1; 10 bases agree with TRBD2. Trimming removed 2 bases from V and 6 bases from J; junction bases left unmatched: 4. The CDR3 spans 15 residues. Germline V lookup: CDR1 LNHNV, CDR2 YYDKDF (reference sequence). CDR3 residues: CATSRLAGDSNEQFF. As DNA, the CDR3 is TGTGCCACCAGCAGACTAGCGGGAGATTCCAATGAGCAGTTCTTC.

The genes are TRBV4-2 and TRBJ2-1; no clear D. Trimming cost V 0 bases and J 7 bases, with 7 bases left between them. CDR3 length: 13 residues. Looked up from germline, CDR1 is LGHNA and CDR2 is YNFKEQ. The CDR3 nucleotides are TGTGCCAGCAGCCAAGATCGAGCAAATGAGCAGTTCTTC. This sequence encodes CASSQDRANEQFF.

The chain employs TRBV5-1 and TRBJ2-3; D might be TRBD2 (6 bases). Between the trimmed V and J ends, which lost 0 bases and 3 bases, there was a span of 8 bases. The CDR3 contains 14 residues. The germline V gene has CDR1 SGHRS and CDR2 YFSETQ. The CDR3 DNA follows: TGCGCCAGCAGCTTGGATGCGGGGACAGATACGCAGTATTTT. As protein: CASSLDAGTDTQYF.

The chain carries TRBV7-3 and TRBJ2-6; D not resolved. The CDR3 loop spans 15 amino acids. Between the trimmed V and J ends, which lost 1 base and 1 base, there was a span of 5 bases. Per germline, CDR1 SGHTA and CDR2 FQGTGA. CDR3 DNA sequence: TGTGCCAGCAGCTTAAGGCCTTCTGGGGCCAACGTCCTGACTTTC. It specifies CASSLRPSGANVLTF. Based on the CDR3 plus reference TRBV7-3 and TRBJ2-6, the full variable domain is GAGVSQTPSNKVTEKGKYVELRCDPISGHTALYWYRQSLGQGPEFLIYFQGTGAADDSGLPNDRFFAVRPEGSVSTLKIQRTERGDSAVYLCASSLRPSGANVLTFGAGSRLTVL.

The genes are TRBV19 and TRBJ2-3; 10 positions agree with TRBD2. Trimming at V came to 3 bases and at J to 4 bases, leaving 4 bases not matched to a gene. This CDR3 spans 15 amino acids. CDR1 is LNHDA, CDR2 SQIVND, per germline (reference sequence). The CDR3 loop is CASSMLLAGSDTQYF. CDR3 in DNA: TGTGCCAGTAGTATGCTACTAGCGGGATCAGATACGCAGTATTTT. Variable domain in full (rest from reference TRBV19 and TRBJ2-3): DGGITQSPKYLFRKEGQNVTLSCEQNLNHDAMYWYRQDPGQGLRLIYYSQIVNDFQKGDIAEGYSVSREKKESFPLTVTSAQKNPTAFYLCASSMLLAGSDTQYFGPGTRLTVL.

This sequence joins TRBV4-2 and TRBJ2-7; 8 bases are a match to TRBD2. This CDR3 has 14 amino acids. The germline CDR1 and CDR2 sequences are LGHNA and YNFKEQ. V lost 3 bases to trimming and J lost 5 bases; unmatched junction nucleotides: 6. CDR3 coding DNA: TGTGCCAGCAGCCAGCCCGGGACTAGGAACGAGCAGTACTTC. Protein product: CASSQPGTRNEQYF.

In this sample, this clone turned up a few times. This chain's CDR3 is CASSTSGEDTQYF. The CDR3 nucleotides read TGTGCCAGCAGCACTAGCGGGGAGGATACGCAGTATTTT. The chain has TRBV2 and TRBJ2-3; 10 bases match TRBD2. V shed 6 bases, J shed 6 bases, and the junction held 3 bases outside the gene matches. Looked up from germline, CDR1 is SNHLY and CDR2 is FYNNEI. This CDR3 contains 13 residues.

The chain recombines TRBV24-1 with TRBJ1-5, with D possibly TRBD1 on 5 matching bases. CDR1 KGHDR and CDR2 SFDVKD come from the germline V gene. This CDR3 region has 15 residues. The V and J ends lost 12 bases and 10 bases respectively, with 27 bases between them. This chain's CDR3 is CAALSGVWGVQPQHF. CDR3 DNA: TGTGCCGCCTTATCCGGGGTTTGGGGGGTTCAACCCCAGCATTTT.

The rearrangement uses TRBV11-3 and TRBJ1-3; D remains ambiguous. Per germline, CDR1 SGHNT and CDR2 YENEEA. Trimming pared 3 bases from V and 4 bases from J, leaving 16 bases between. The CDR3 spans 16 residues. DNA for the CDR3: TGTGCCAGCAGCTTGCCTTCGAGCGCTCTCGGAAACACCATATATTTT. It codes for CASSLPSSALGNTIYF.

This chain uses TRBV15 with TRBJ2-1; the match to TRBD2 covers 12 bases. The germline V gene encodes CDR1 LNHNV and CDR2 YYDKDF (reference sequence). The CDR3 contains 16 residues. Unmatched junction bases numbered 7, after V lost 3 bases and J lost 7 bases. The CDR3 is CATSRGLAGVINEQFF. The CDR3 DNA reads TGTGCCACCAGCAGGGGACTAGCGGGTGTCATTAATGAGCAGTTCTTC.

This chain connects TRBV5-8 to TRBJ1-3, with D perhaps TRBD1 (5 bases). The CDR3 loop spans 15 amino acids. The V end was cut by 6 bases, the J end by 2 bases, with 15 bases between. The germline V gene has CDR1 SGHTS and CDR2 YDEGEE. The CDR3 coding sequence is TGTGCCAGCACCCTGAGGAGGGGCACTGGAAACACCATATATTTT. This gives the protein CASTLRRGTGNTIYF.

This clone was detected only once. This chain joins TRBV19 and TRBJ1-3, with a weak D call TRBD1 (6 bases). Germline V gene sequence: CDR1 LNHDA, CDR2 SQIVND (reference sequence). The CDR3 contains 13 residues. The V end was cut by 3 bases, the J end by 9 bases, with 12 bases between. CDR3 sequence: CASSMAAGVTIYF. CDR3 DNA: TGTGCCAGTAGTATGGCGGCAGGGGTCACCATATATTTT.

The rearrangement links TRBV23-1 to TRBJ2-7, with D possibly being TRBD2 (6 bases). TRBV23-1 is an open reading frame, and its role is uncertain. V lost 0 bases and J lost 5, with 8 bases in between. CDR3 size: 13 residues. In DNA form, the CDR3 reads TGCGCCAGCAGTCAATCGTCGGGAGACGAGCAGTACGTC. Protein: CASSQSSGDEQYV.

J is TRBJ1-1 and V is TRBV7-9, with 8 bases fitting TRBD1. The CDR3 is made up of 15 amino acids. CDR1 SEHNR and CDR2 FQNEAQ come from the germline V gene (reference sequence). With V trimmed by 5 bases and J by 0 bases, 5 bases remained unmatched. CDR3: CASSQGQGVNTEAFF. In DNA, the CDR3 is TGTGCCAGCAGCCAAGGACAGGGAGTGAACACTGAAGCTTTCTTT.

CDR3 protein: CASSLGTSGEETQYF. The CDR3 coding sequence is TGTGCCAGCAGCTTGGGGACTAGCGGGGAAGAGACCCAGTACTTC. The V gene is TRBV7-2, the J gene TRBJ2-5, with 13 positions matching TRBD2. The CDR3 runs to 15 residues. Germline CDR1 SGHTA, CDR2 FQGNSA. J was trimmed by 3 bases and V by 3 bases; bases with no gene match: 1.

This clone showed up just once. V and J are TRBV24-1 and TRBJ1-4; the D is unclear. Germline V lookup: CDR1 KGHDR, CDR2 SFDVKD. Trimming pared 2 bases from V and 5 bases from J, leaving 8 bases between. The CDR3 covers 14 residues. The CDR3 DNA reads as TGTGCCACCAGTGATTCGTCGGGGAATGAAAAACTGTTTTTT. Its translation is CATSDSSGNEKLFF.

This chain connects TRBV27 to TRBJ2-3, with D tentatively TRBD1 (6 bases). CDR1 and CDR2 (germline): MNHEY, SMNVEV (reference sequence). This CDR3 spans 16 amino acids. Trimming removed 6 bases at V and 0 bases at J, with 16 bases between. In DNA form, the CDR3 reads TGTGCCAGCAGACTAAGATGGGACATGAGCACAGATACGCAGTATTTT. Translation: CASRLRWDMSTDTQYF.

The table lists this clone with a few counts. The same CDR3 also results from other DNA sequences found in this sample. The chain has TRBV5-6 and TRBJ1-4; D uncertain. CDR3 length equals 14 residues. Germline lookup yields CDR1 SGHDT and CDR2 YYEEEE. V was shortened by 1 base and J by 0 bases, with 4 bases between the two germline ends. In DNA, the CDR3 is TGTGCCAGCAGCTTGATTGCAACTAATGAAAAACTGTTTTTT. Protein sequence: CASSLIATNEKLFF. Full variable domain (missing parts from reference TRBV5-6 and TRBJ1-4): DAGVTQSPTHLIKTRGQQVTLRCSPKSGHDTVSWYQQALGQGPQFIFQYYEEEERQRGNFPDRFSGHQFPNYSSELNVNALLLGDSALYLCASSLIATNEKLFFGSGTQLSVL.